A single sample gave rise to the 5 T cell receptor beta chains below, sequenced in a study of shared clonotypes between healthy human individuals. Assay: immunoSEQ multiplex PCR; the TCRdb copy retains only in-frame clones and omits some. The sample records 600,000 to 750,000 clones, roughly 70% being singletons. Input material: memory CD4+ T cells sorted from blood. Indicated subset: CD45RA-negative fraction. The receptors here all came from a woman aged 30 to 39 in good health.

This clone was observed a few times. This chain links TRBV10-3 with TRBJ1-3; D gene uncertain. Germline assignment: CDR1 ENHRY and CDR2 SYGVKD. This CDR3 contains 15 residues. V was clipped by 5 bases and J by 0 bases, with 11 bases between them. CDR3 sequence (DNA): TGTGCCATCAGTCCCCCAGACATCTCTGGAAACACCATATATTTT. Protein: CAISPPDISGNTIYF.

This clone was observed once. CDR3 amino acids: CSVEENRGYTF. Written as DNA, the CDR3 is TGCAGCGTTGAAGAGAACCGGGGCTACACCTTC. The chain couples TRBV29-1 to TRBJ1-2; D unresolved. Germline V CDR1 and CDR2: SQVTM, ANQGSEA. The germline V and J ends were trimmed by 0 bases and 8 bases, with 7 bases remaining between them. The CDR3 totals 11 residues.

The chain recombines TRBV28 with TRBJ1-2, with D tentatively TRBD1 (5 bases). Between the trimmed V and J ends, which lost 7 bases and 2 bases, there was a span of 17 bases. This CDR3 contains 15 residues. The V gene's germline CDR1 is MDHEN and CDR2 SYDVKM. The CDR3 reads CASIGGEQQNYGYTF. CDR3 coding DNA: TGTGCCAGCATCGGGGGGGAACAGCAGAACTATGGCTACACCTTC.

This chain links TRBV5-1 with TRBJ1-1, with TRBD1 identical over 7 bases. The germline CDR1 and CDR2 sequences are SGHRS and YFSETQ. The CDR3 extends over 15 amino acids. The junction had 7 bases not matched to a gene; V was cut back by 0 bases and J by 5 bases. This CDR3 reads CASSLGIQGPTEAFF. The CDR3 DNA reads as TGCGCCAGCAGCTTGGGGATACAGGGGCCAACTGAAGCTTTCTTT.

The CDR3 here is CASSASPGTMNTEAFF. CDR3 bases: TGTGCCAGTAGTGCCAGCCCGGGGACTATGAACACTGAAGCTTTCTTT. V gene TRBV19 combines with J gene TRBJ1-1; possible D gene TRBD1, 5 bases. This CDR3 comprises 16 residues. V shed 5 bases and J shed 0 bases, with 16 bases lying between them. The germline V gene has CDR1 LNHDA and CDR2 SQIVND (reference sequence).